This TCR beta chain was recovered during a study of T cell repertoires in cytomegalovirus infection. A note on this clonotype: Its antigen remains unknown.

TCRdb reprocessed the reads with MiXCR, giving one entry per CDR3 protein. The sample comprises roughly 500,000 distinct CDR3 sequences, 30% to 40% of which are singletons, and roughly 16% rests with the top ten. Germline CDR1 and CDR2: GTSNPN and SVGIG (reference sequence). Trimming cost V 0 bases and J 5 bases, with 10 bases left between them. The CDR3 loop spans 13 amino acids. The starting material was cultured PBMCs, obtained from culture after CMV antigen stimulation. The source of this sequence is a human donor in good health (CMV status not recorded). Some clones in this sample may be carry-over from other donors' samples. The chain uses TRBV30 and TRBJ1-2, with no clear D. The CDR3 is CAWSVLFGYGYTF. The CDR3 DNA reads TGTGCCTGGAGTGTACTCTTCGGTTATGGCTACACCTTC.